This TCR beta chain was profiled in a study of graft-versus-host responses after intestinal transplantation. Background on the study: All recipients were given anti-thymocyte globulin induction, and tacrolimus and steroids were then administered for 3 to 4 years. Findings of the study overall: Recipient marrow showed GvH clones, some seen first in ileum or blood. The presence of high graft-versus-host to host-versus-graft clonal ratios in allografts characterized patients with graft-donor T cell macrochimerism.

Germline CDR1 is SGHTA and CDR2 is FQGTGA. Trimming at V came to 5 bases and at J to 0 bases, leaving 3 bases not matched to a gene. The CDR3 runs to 15 residues. Method: immunoSEQ multiplex PCR; TCRdb's copy keeps in-frame clones and lacks some. The table includes more than 10,000 clones, 80% to 85% detected once. On this clone itself: Antigen unknown.

The TCR was taken from a human patient who received an intestinal transplant, so some T cells may come from the graft donor. The J gene is TRBJ2-2, the V gene TRBV7-3; TRBD1 aligns across 7 bases. The sequences come from PBMCs, collected nearly 500 days after intestinal transplant. The CDR3 bases are TGTGCCAGCAGCCCCGGACAGGCGAACACCGGGGAGCTGTTTTTT. It is translated as CASSPGQANTGELFF.